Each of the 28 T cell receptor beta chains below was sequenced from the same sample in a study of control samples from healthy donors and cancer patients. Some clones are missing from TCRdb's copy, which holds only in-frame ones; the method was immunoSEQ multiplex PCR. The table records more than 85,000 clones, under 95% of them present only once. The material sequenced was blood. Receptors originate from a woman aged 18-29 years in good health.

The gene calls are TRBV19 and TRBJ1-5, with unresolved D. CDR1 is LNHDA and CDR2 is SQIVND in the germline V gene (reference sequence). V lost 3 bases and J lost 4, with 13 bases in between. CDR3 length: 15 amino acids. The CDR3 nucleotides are TGTGCCAGTAGTATTGTCCCGGGGTTTAATCAGCCCCAGCATTTT. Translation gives CASSIVPGFNQPQHF.

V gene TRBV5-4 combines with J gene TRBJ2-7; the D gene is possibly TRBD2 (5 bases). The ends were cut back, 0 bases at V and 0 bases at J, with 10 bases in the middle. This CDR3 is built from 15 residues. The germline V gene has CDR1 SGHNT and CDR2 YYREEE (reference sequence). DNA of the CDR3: TGTGCCAGCAGCTTGGGTGGCGCGGGCTCCTACGAGCAGTACTTC. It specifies CASSLGGAGSYEQYF.

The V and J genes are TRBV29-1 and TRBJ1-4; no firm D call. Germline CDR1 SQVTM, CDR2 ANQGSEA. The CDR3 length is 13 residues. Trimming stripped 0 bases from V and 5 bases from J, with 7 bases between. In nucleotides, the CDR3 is TGCAGCGTTGAAGACAGTCGCAATGAAAAACTGTTTTTT. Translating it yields CSVEDSRNEKLFF.

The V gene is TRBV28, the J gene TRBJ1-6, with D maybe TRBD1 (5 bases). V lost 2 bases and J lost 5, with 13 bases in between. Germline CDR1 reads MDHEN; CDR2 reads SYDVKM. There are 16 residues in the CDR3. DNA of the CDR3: TGTGCCAGCAGTTTAACCGGGGCTTCAAATAATTCACCCCTCCACTTT. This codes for CASSLTGASNNSPLHF.

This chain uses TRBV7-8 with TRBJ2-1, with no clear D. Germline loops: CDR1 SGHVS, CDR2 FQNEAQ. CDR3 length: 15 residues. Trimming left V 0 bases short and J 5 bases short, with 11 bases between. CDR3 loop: CASSLAILGNNEQFF. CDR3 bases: TGTGCCAGCAGCTTAGCAATTCTAGGCAACAATGAGCAGTTCTTC.

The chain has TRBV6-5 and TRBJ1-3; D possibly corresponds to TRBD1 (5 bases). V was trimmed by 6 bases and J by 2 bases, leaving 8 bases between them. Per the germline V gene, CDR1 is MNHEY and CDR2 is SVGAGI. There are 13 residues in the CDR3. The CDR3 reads CASSPDTGNTIYF. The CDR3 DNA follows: TGTGCCAGCAGCCCGGACACTGGAAACACCATATATTTT.

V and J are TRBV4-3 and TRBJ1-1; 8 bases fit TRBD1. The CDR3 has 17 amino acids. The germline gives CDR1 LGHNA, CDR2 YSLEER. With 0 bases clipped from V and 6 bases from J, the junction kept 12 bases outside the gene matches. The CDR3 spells CASSQEGQGGPRPEAFF. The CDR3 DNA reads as TGCGCCAGCAGCCAAGAAGGACAGGGCGGGCCGAGGCCTGAAGCTTTCTTT.

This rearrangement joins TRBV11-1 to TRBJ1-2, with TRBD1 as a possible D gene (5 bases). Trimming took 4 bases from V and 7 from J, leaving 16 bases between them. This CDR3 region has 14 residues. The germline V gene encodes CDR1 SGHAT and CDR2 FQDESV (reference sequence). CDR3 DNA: TGTGCCAGCAGCTCAGGTCCCAGGGATATTGGCTACACCTTC. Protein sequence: CASSSGPRDIGYTF.

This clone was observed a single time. In DNA form, the CDR3 reads TGCGCCAGCAGCTTGGAAGGCAGGGCCTACGAGCAGTACTTC. It translates to CASSLEGRAYEQYF. The V gene is TRBV5-1, the J gene TRBJ2-7, with a weak D call TRBD1 (5 bases). The germline V and J ends were trimmed by 0 bases and 2 bases, with 9 bases remaining between them. CDR1 and CDR2 from the germline V gene are SGHRS and YFSETQ. This CDR3 has 14 amino acids.

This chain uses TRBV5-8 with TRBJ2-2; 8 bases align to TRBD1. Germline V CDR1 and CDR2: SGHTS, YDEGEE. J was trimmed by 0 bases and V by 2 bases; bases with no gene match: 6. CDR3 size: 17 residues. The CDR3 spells CASSLDGQGPNTGELFF. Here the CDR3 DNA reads TGTGCCAGCAGCTTAGATGGACAGGGCCCGAACACCGGGGAGCTGTTTTTT.

CDR3 in amino acids: CASSLSSGRTETQYF. In nucleotides, the CDR3 is TGTGCCAGCAGTTTATCTAGCGGGAGAACGGAGACCCAGTACTTC. The chain is built from TRBV27 and TRBJ2-5; TRBD2 agrees at 9 bases. The V segment lost 0 bases and the J segment 5 bases; nucleotides outside the gene matches: 4. CDR1 is MNHEY, CDR2 SMNVEV, per germline (reference sequence). The CDR3 loop spans 15 amino acids.

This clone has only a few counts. The CDR3 DNA sequence: TGTGCCAGCAGCACCCCGAAGAGGGGATATAGCAATCAGCCCCAGCATTTT. Its translation: CASSTPKRGYSNQPQHF. This chain links TRBV21-1 with TRBJ1-5. TRBV21-1 is reported as a pseudogene. The CDR3 totals 17 residues.

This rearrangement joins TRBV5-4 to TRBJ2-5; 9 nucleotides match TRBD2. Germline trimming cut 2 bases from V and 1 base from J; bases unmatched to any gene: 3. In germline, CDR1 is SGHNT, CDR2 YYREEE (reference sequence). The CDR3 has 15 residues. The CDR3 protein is CASSFERGVQETQYF. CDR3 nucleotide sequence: TGTGCCAGCAGCTTCGAGCGGGGGGTCCAAGAGACCCAGTACTTC.

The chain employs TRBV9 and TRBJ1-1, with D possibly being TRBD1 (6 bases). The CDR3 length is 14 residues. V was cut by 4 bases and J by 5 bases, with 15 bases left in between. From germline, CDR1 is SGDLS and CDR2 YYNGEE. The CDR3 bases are TGTGCCAGCAGCCCGAGCAGGGGCCGGACTGAAGCTTTCTTT. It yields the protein CASSPSRGRTEAFF.

The CDR3 region is CASSQRTGGDEKLFF. CDR3 nucleotide sequence: TGTGCCAGCAGCCAACGGACAGGGGGTGATGAAAAACTGTTTTTT. The gene calls are TRBV14 and TRBJ1-4, with 10 bases aligning to TRBD1. The CDR3 runs 15 residues. V shed 2 bases, J shed 6 bases, and the junction held 3 bases outside the gene matches. The V gene's germline CDR1 is SGHDN and CDR2 FVKESK.

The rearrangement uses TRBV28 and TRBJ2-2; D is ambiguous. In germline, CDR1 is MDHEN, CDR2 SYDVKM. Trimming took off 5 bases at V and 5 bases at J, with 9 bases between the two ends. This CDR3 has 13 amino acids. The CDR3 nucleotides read TGTGCCAGCAGTGTAGAGGAGACCGGGGAGCTGTTTTTT. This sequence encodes CASSVEETGELFF.

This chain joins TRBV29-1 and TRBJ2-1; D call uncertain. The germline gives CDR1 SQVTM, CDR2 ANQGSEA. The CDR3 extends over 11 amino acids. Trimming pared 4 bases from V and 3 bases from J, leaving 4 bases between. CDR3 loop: CSVGRYNEQFF. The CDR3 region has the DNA TGCAGCGTTGGACGCTACAATGAGCAGTTCTTC.

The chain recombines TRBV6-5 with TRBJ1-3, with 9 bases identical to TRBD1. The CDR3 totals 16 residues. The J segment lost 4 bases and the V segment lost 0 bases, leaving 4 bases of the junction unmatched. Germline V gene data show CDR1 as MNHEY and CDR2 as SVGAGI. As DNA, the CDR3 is TGTGCCAGCAGTTACTCGCGGGACAGGGTCGGAAACACCATATATTTT. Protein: CASSYSRDRVGNTIYF.

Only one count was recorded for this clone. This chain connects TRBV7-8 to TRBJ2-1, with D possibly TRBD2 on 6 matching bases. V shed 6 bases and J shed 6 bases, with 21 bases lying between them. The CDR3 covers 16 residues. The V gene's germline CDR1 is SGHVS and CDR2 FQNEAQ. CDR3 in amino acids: CASRRSLSGGVNEQFF. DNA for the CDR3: TGTGCCAGCAGGAGAAGCCTTAGCGGAGGGGTCAATGAGCAGTTCTTC.

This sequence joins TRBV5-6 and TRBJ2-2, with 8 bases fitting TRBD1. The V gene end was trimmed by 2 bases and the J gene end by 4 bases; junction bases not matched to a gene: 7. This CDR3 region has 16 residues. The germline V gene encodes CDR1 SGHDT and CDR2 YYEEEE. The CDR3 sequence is CASSFGRGRGTGELFF. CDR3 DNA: TGTGCCAGCAGCTTTGGCAGGGGGCGCGGCACCGGGGAGCTGTTTTTT.

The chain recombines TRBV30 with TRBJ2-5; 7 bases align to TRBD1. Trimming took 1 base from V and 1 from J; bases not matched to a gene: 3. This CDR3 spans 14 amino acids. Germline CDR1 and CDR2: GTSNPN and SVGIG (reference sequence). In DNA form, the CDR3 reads TGTGCCTGGAGTGGGGGACAGATCCAAGAGACCCAGTACTTC. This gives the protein CAWSGGQIQETQYF.

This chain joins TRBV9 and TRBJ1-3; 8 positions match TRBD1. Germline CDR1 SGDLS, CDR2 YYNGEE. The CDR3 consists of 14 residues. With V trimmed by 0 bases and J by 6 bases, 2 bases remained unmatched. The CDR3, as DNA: TGTGCCAGCAGCGTAGAGACAGGGGTAAACACCATATATTTT. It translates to CASSVETGVNTIYF.

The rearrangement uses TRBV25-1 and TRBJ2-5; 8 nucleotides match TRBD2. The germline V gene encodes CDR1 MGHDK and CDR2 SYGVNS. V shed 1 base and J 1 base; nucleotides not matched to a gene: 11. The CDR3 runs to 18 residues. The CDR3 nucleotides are TGTGCCAGCAGTGAATTGGGCAAGGTAGCGGGGTTCCAAGAGACCCAGTACTTC. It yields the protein CASSELGKVAGFQETQYF.

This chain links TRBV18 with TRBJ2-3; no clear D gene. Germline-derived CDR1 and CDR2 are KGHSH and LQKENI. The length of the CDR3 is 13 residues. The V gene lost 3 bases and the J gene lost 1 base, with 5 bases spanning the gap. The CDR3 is CASSPRRTDTQYF. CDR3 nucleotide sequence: TGTGCCAGCTCACCGCGCCGCACAGATACGCAGTATTTT.

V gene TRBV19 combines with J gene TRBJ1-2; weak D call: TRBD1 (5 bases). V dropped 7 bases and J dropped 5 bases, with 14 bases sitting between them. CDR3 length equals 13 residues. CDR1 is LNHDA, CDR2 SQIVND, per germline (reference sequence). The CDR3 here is CASNNNGAYGYTF. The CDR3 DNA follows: TGTGCCAGTAATAATAATGGGGCTTATGGCTACACCTTC.

CDR3 sequence (DNA): TGTGCCAGCAGCTACAGCGGGGGGGGAGCAGATACGCAGTATTTT. It is translated as CASSYSGGGADTQYF. This chain connects TRBV7-8 to TRBJ2-3; 10 bases align to TRBD2. The CDR3 consists of 15 residues. Per germline, CDR1 SGHVS and CDR2 FQNEAQ. After removal of 4 bases from V and 4 bases from J, the junction contained 5 bases not matched to a gene.

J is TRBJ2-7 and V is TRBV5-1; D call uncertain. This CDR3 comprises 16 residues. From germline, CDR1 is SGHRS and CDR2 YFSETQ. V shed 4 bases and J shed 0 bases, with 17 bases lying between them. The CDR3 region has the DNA TGCGCCAGCAGCCCGCACGGTAAATCGGGCTCCTACGAGCAGTACTTC. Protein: CASSPHGKSGSYEQYF.

This CDR3 is CASSPNGDGLTDTQYF. The CDR3 region has the DNA TGTGCCAGCAGCCCAAACGGGGATGGCCTCACAGATACGCAGTATTTT. The chain links TRBV11-3 to TRBJ2-3; D may be TRBD2 (5 bases). The germline V gene has CDR1 SGHNT and CDR2 YENEEA. Between the trimmed V and J ends, which lost 5 bases and 2 bases, there was a span of 17 bases. The CDR3 spans 16 residues.